The source of this T cell receptor beta chain is a study of Ad26.COV2.S vaccination and SARS-CoV-2 variants. Study-level results: Substantial post-vaccination breadth of spike-specific CD8+ and CD4+ T cell responses was reported. The study found similar non-spike TCR breadth in vaccine and placebo recipients.

This CDR3 has 17 amino acids. Per germline, CDR1 KGHDR and CDR2 SFDVKD. V was shortened by 3 bases and J by 0 bases, with 14 bases between the two germline ends. This clone was picked up one time. The antigen is unknown. Profiled with immunoSEQ multiplex PCR; TCRdb holds only in-frame clones, not every one. The sample carries over 110,000 clones, roughly 85% recorded once. This rearrangement joins TRBV24-1 to TRBJ2-1, with D unclear. The material was peripheral blood, obtained after recovery from COVID-19. This receptor was identified in a human donor who had recovered from COVID-19. The CDR3 reads CATSDNSGSSSYNEQFF. CDR3 DNA: TGTGCCACCAGTGATAATTCTGGCAGTTCCTCCTACAATGAGCAGTTCTTC.